The 2 T cell receptor beta chains listed next were all sequenced from one sample in a study of T cell changes during pregnancy in multiple sclerosis. Here immunoSEQ multiplex PCR was the method, and the copy in TCRdb shows in-frame clones only, minus some. Found here are 85,000 to 95,000 clones, around 92% of them singletons; the top ten hold more than 1.5%. The material was peripheral blood, obtained after pregnancy. The receptors derive from a female donor in good health, enrolled as a control in a pregnancy study.

This rearrangement joins TRBV28 to TRBJ2-3; 12 positions match TRBD2. This CDR3 contains 14 residues. J gave up 5 bases and V 8 bases, and 5 bases lay outside the gene matches. CDR1 is MDHEN and CDR2 is SYDVKM in the germline V gene. The CDR3 coding sequence is TGTGCCAGCGCTAGCGGGGGGGCCGTAGATACGCAGTATTTT. Amino acids: CASASGGAVDTQYF. The complete variable domain, with remaining parts taken from reference TRBV28 and TRBJ2-3, reads DVKVTQSSRYLVKRTGEKVFLECVQDMDHENMFWYRQDPGLGLRLIYFSYDVKMKEKGDIPEGYSVSREKKERFSLILESASTNQTSMYLCASASGGAVDTQYFGPGTRLTVL.

The genes are TRBV9 and TRBJ1-1; D possibly corresponds to TRBD1 (6 bases). V was cut by 4 bases and J by 3 bases, with 10 bases left in between. Germline loops: CDR1 SGDLS, CDR2 YYNGEE. This CDR3 is 13 amino acids long. The CDR3 here is CASSPRGYTEAFF. The DNA for the CDR3 is TGTGCCAGCAGCCCCAGGGGTTACACTGAAGCTTTCTTT.